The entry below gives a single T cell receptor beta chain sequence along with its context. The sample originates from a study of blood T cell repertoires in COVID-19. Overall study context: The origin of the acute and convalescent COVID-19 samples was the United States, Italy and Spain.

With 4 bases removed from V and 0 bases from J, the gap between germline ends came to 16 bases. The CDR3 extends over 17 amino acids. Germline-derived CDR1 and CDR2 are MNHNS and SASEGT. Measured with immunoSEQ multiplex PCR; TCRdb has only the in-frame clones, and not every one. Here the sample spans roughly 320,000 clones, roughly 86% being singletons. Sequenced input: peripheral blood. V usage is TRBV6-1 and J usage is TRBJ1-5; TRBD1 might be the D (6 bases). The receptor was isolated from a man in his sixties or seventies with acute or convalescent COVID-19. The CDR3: CASSGLKGEYSNQPQHF. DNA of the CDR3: TGTGCCAGCAGTGGGTTAAAGGGGGAGTATAGCAATCAGCCCCAGCATTTT.